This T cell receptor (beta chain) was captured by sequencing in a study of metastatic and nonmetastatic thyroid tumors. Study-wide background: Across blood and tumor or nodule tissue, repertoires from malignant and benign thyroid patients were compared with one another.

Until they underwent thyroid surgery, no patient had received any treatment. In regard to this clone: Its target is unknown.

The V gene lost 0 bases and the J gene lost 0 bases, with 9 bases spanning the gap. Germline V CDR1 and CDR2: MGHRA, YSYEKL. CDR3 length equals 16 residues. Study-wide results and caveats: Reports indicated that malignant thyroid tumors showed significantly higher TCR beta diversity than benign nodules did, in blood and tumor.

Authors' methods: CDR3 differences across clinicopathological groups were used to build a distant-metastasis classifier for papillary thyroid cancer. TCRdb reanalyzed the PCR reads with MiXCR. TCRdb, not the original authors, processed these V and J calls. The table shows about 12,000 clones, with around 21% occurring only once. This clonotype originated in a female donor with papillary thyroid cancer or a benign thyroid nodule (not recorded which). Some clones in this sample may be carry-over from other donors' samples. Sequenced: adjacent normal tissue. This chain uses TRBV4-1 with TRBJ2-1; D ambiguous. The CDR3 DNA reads TGCGCCAGCAGCCAAGAACAGTTAAGCTCCTACAATGAGCAGTTCTTC. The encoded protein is CASSQEQLSSYNEQFF.